This TCR beta chain is drawn from a study of vaccination and CD4 T cells after COVID-19. Once obtained from cultured CD4+ T cells, the DNA was sequenced using the Oncomine TCR Beta short-read assay. TCRdb re-called the PCR reads with MiXCR, one entry per CDR3 protein. The profile shows 7,500 to 10,000 distinct CDR3 sequences, roughly 34% of them singletons. This clonotype has just a few counts. Its specificity is unknown. Germline V gene lookup returns CDR1 MNHNS and CDR2 SASEGT. The CDR3 is made up of 18 amino acids. The V and J ends lost 6 bases and 1 base, in that order; junction bases with no gene match: 12. The treatment here: approximately nine-day PBMC culture with coronavirus spike peptide pools or control peptides (ViraFEST assay).

The material sequenced was CD4+ T cells from blood, cultured in vitro. V is TRBV6-1 and J is TRBJ2-3, with TRBD2 matching over 11 bases. The source of this sequence is a human donor who had recovered from COVID-19. The chain's CDR3 is CASRELSLAGGRTDTQYF. The CDR3 DNA sequence: TGTGCCAGCAGGGAGCTCAGCCTAGCGGGGGGCCGCACAGATACGCAGTATTTT.